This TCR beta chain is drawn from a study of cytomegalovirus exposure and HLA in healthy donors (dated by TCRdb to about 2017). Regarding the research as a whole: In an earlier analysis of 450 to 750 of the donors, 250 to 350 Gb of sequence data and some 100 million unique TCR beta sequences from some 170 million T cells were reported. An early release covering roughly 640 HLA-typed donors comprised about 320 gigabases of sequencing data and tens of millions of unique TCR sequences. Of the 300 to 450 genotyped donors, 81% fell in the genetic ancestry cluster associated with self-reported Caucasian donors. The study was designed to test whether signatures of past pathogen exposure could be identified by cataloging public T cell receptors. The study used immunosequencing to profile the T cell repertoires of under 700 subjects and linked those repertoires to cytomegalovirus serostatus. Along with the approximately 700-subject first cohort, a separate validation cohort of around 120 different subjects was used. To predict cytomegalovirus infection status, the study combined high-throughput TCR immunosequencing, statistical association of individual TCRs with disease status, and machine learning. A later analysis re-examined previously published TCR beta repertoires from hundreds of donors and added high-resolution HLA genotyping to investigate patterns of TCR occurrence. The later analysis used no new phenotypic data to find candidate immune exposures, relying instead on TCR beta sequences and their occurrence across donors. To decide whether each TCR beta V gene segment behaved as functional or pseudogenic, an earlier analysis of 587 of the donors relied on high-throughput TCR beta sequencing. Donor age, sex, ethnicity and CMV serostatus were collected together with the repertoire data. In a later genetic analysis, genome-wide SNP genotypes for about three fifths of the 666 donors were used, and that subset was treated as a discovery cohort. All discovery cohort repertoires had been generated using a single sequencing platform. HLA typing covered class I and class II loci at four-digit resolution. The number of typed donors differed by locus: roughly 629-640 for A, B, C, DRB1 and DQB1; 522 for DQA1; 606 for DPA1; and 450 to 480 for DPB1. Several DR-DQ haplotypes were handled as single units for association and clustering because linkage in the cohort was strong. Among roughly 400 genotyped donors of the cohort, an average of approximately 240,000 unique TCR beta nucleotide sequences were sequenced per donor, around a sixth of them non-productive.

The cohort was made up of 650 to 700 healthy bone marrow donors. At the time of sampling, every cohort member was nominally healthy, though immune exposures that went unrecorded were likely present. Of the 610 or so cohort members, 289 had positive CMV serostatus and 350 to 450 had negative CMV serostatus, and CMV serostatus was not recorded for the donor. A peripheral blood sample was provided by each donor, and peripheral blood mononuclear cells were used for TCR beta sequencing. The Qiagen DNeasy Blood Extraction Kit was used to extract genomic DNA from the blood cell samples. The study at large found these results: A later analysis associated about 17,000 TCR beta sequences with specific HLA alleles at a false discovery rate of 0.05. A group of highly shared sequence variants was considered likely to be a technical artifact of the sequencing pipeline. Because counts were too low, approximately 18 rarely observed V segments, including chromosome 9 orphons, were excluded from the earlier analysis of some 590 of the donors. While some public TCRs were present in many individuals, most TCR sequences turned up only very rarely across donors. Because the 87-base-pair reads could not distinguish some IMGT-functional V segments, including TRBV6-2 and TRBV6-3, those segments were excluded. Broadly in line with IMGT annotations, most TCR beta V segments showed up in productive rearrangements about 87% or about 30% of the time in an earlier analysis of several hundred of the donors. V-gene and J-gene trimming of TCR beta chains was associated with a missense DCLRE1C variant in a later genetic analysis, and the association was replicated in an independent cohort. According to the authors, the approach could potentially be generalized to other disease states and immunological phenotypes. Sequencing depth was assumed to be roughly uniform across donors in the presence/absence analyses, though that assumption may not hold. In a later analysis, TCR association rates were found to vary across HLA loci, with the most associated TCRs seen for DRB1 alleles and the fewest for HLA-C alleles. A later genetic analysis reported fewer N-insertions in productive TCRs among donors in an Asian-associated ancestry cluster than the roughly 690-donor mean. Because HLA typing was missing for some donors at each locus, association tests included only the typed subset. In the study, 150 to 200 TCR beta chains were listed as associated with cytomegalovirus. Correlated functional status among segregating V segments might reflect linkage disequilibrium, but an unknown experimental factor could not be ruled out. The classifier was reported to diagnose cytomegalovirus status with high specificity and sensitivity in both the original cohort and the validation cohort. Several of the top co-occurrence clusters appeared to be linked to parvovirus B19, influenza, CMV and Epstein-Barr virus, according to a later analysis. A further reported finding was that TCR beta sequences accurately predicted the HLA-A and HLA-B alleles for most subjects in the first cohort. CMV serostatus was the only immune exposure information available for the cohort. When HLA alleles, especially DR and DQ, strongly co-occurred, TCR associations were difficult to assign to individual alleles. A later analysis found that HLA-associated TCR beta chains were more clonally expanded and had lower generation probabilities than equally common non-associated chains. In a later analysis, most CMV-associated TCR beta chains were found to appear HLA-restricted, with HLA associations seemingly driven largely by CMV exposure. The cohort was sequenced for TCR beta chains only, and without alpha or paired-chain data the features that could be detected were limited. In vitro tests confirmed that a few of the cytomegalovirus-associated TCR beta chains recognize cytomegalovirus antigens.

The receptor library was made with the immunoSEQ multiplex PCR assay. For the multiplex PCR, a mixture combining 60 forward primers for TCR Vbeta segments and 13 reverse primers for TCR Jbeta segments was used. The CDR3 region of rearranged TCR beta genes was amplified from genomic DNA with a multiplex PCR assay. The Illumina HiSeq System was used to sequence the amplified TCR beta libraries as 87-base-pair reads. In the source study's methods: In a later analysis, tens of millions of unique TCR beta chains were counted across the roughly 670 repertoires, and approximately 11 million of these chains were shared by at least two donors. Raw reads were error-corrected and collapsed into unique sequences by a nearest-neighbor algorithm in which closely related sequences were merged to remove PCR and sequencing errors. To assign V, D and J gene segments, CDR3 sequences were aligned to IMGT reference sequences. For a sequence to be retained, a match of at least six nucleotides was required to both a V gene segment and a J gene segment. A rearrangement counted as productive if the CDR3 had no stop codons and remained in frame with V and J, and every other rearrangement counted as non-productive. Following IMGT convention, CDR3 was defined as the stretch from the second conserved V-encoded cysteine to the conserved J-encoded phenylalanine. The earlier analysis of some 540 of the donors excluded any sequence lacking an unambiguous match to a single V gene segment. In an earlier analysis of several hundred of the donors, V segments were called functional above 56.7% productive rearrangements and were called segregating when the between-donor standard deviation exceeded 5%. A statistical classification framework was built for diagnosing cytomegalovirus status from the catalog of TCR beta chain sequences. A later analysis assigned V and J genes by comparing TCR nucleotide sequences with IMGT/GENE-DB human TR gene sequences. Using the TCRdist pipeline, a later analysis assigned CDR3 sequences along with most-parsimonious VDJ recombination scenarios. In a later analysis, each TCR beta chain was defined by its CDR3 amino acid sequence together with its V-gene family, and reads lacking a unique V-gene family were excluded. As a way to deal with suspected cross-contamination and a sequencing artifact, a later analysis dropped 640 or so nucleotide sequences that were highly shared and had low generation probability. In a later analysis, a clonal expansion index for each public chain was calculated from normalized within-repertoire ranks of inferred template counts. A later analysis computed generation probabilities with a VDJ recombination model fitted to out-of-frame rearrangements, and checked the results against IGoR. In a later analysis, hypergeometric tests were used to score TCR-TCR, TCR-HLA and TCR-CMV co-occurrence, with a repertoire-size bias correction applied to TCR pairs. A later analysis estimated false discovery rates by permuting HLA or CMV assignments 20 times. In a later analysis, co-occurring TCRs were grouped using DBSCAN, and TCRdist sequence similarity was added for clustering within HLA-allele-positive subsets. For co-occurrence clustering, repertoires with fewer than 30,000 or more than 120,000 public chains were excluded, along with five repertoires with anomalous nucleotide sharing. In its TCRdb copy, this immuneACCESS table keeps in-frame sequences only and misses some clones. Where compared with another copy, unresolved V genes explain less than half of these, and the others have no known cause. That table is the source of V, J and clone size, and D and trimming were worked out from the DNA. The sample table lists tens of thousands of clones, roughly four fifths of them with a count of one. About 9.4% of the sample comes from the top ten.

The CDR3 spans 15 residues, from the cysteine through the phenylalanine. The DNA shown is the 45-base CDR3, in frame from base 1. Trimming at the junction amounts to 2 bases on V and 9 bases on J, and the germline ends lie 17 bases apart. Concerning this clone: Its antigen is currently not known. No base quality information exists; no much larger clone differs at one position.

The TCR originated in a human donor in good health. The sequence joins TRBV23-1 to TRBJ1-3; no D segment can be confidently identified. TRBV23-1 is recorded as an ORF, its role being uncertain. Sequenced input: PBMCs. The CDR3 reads CASSQEWTAAGTIYF. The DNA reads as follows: TGCGCCAGCAGTCAAGAATGGACGGCGGCGGGCACCATATATTTT.